This is a list of T cell receptor beta chains from one sample in a study of shared clonotypes between healthy human individuals. The data were produced by immunoSEQ multiplex PCR, yet TCRdb's version contains in-frame clones alone and is incomplete. The data show around 510,000 clones, around 95% seen once. Sequencing was carried out using naive CD4+ T cells sorted from blood. Every receptor here comes from a woman in her twenties or thirties in good health. Both conserved end residues are trimmed from each CDR3. Rows may omit the clone size; those that give it use once, few, many or a size class.

v_call: TRBV28; clone_size: -; j_call: TRBJ1-5; cdr3_aa: ASRNGRESVGQPQH
v_call: TRBV28; clone_size: -; j_call: TRBJ1-5; cdr3_aa: ASRIQDSQPQH
v_call: TRBV6-1; clone_size: -; j_call: TRBJ1-3; cdr3_aa: ASGQGAADTIY
v_call: TRBV5-1; clone_size: -; j_call: TRBJ2-1; cdr3_aa: ASSDPLAGGLNEQF
v_call: TRBV4-1; clone_size: -; j_call: TRBJ2-7; cdr3_aa: ASSQEGGEPYEQY
v_call: TRBV15; clone_size: -; j_call: TRBJ2-7; cdr3_aa: ATSRTDGHPYEQY
v_call: TRBV7-3; clone_size: -; j_call: TRBJ2-7; cdr3_aa: ASSSSDGPYEQY
v_call: TRBV7-7; clone_size: -; j_call: TRBJ2-3; cdr3_aa: ASSLAGSADTQY
v_call: TRBV5-4; clone_size: -; j_call: TRBJ2-5; cdr3_aa: ASRPYIGARETQY
v_call: TRBV5-4; clone_size: -; j_call: TRBJ1-3; cdr3_aa: ASRRDGTSGNTIY
v_call: TRBV2; clone_size: -; j_call: TRBJ2-3; cdr3_aa: ASTQRGGISDTQY
v_call: TRBV5-1; clone_size: -; j_call: TRBJ2-7; cdr3_aa: ASSLAGGASYEQY
v_call: TRBV5-6; clone_size: -; j_call: TRBJ2-3; cdr3_aa: ASSFMGGQY
v_call: TRBV10-3; clone_size: -; j_call: TRBJ2-1; cdr3_aa: AISEGGPPNEQF
v_call: TRBV28; clone_size: few; j_call: TRBJ1-5; cdr3_aa: ASSHRWGQGQPQH
v_call: TRBV19; clone_size: -; j_call: TRBJ1-5; cdr3_aa: ASRRDRGPYSNQPQH
v_call: TRBV6-4; clone_size: -; j_call: TRBJ1-4; cdr3_aa: ASSEPGGVEEKLF
v_call: TRBV27; clone_size: -; j_call: TRBJ2-1; cdr3_aa: ASSPTSGGRYNEQF
v_call: TRBV2; clone_size: -; j_call: TRBJ2-3; cdr3_aa: ASYGTTAQY
v_call: TRBV28; clone_size: -; j_call: TRBJ1-1; cdr3_aa: ASSLGGQGAEAF
v_call: TRBV5-1; clone_size: few; j_call: TRBJ2-7; cdr3_aa: ASRQGANEQY
v_call: TRBV7-8; clone_size: -; j_call: TRBJ2-1; cdr3_aa: ASTSVASFYNEQF
v_call: TRBV6-5; clone_size: -; j_call: TRBJ1-4; cdr3_aa: ASSYSTGTNEKLF
v_call: TRBV27; clone_size: -; j_call: TRBJ2-5; cdr3_aa: ASSLSPILAGGRETQY